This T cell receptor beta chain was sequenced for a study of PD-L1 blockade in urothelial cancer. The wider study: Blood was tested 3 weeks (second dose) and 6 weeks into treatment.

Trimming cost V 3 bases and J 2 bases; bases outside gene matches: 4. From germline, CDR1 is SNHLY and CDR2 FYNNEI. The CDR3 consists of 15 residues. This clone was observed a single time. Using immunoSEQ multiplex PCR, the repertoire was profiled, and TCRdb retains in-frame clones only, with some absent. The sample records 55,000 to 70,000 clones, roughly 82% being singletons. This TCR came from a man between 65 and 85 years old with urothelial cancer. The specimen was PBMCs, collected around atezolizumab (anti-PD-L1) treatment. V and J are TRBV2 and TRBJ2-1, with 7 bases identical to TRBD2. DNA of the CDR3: TGTGCCAGCAGTGATGGCGGGAGTGCCTACAATGAGCAGTTCTTC. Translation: CASSDGGSAYNEQFF.